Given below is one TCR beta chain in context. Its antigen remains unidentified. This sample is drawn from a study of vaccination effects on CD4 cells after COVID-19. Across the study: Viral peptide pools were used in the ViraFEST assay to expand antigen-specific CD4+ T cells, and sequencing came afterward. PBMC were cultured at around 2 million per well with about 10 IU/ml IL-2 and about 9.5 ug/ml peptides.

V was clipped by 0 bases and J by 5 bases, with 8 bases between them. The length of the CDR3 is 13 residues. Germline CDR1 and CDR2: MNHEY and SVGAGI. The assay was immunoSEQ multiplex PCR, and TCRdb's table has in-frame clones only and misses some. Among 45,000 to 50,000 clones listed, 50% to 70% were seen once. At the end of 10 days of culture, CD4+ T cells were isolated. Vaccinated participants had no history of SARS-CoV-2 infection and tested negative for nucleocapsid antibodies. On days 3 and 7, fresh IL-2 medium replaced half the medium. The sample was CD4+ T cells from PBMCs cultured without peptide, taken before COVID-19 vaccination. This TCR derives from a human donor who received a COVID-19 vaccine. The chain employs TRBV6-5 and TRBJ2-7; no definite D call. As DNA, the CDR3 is TGTGCCAGCAGTTACTCGTGGTTTGACGAGCAGTACTTC. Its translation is CASSYSWFDEQYF.